These T cell receptor beta chains were read from a single sample in a study of T cells expressing NK-cell markers. No DNA is given; TCRdb re-called the 5' RACE reads and lists each CDR3 protein once. This sample carries around 140,000 distinct CDR3 sequences, with 9.5% to 15% going to the ten biggest clones. Sequences were obtained from blood T cells: a sorted CD56 or NKG2C T cell subset, CD4+ or CD8+ T cells, or bulk PBMC T cells (not recorded which). Source of these receptors: a man younger than 35 in good health. CDR3s include the opening cysteine and the closing phenylalanine or tryptophan.

V: TRBV5-1
J: TRBJ2-7
CDR3: CASSPLERSEQYF

V: TRBV25-1
J: TRBJ2-3
CDR3: CASRGRLAGFTDTQYF

V: TRBV4-1
J: TRBJ1-4
CDR3: CASSQSDTTDEKLFF

V: TRBV29-1
J: TRBJ2-2
CDR3: CSVELTGTVDTGELFF

V: TRBV11-2
J: TRBJ2-1
CDR3: CASSSRTSGSYSNEQFF

V: TRBV11-2
J: TRBJ2-3
CDR3: CASSSLTLRTLAGVPTDTQYF

V: TRBV4-1
J: TRBJ2-4
CDR3: CASSQEGGKNIQYF

V: TRBV11-2
J: TRBJ2-1
CDR3: CASSLESGLAGLYNEQFF

V: TRBV5-1
J: TRBJ2-7
CDR3: CASSLAGGLSEQYF

V: TRBV6-2/TRBV6-3
J: TRBJ2-2
CDR3: CASRGSGTPNTGELFF

V: TRBV24-1
J: TRBJ2-1
CDR3: CATAPGSDEQFF

V: TRBV12-3/TRBV12-4
J: TRBJ2-1
CDR3: CASISRGASANNEQFF

V: TRBV20-1
J: TRBJ2-7
CDR3: CSAAPSGSVYEQYF

V: TRBV20-1
J: TRBJ2-2
CDR3: CRDFLRDQLPGELFF

V: TRBV27
J: TRBJ2-7
CDR3: CASSPSSAYEQYF

V: TRBV5-5
J: TRBJ1-5
CDR3: CASSNLGNPQHF

V: TRBV12-3/TRBV12-4
J: TRBJ2-5
CDR3: CASSFTGEETQYF

V: TRBV24-1
J: TRBJ2-3
CDR3: CATSSGASTDTQYF

V: TRBV7-8
J: TRBJ2-3
CDR3: CASSSGRETDTQYF

V: TRBV19
J: TRBJ1-3
CDR3: CASSDTPSGNTIYF